The 21 T cell receptor beta chains below all came from one sample that was sequenced in a study of T cells in Graves' hyperthyroidism and ophthalmopathy. Amplified TCR beta CDR3 regions came from RNA transcripts. During a first-round RT-PCR of the TCR CDR3, the HTBI primer set was used. In TCRdb, the multiplex PCR reads were re-called with MiXCR into one record per CDR3 protein. The data contain around 700,000 distinct CDR3 sequences, approximately 19% of them seen just once; the ten biggest clones take up approximately 16%. Material: blood. These receptors were obtained from a woman in her 50s with Graves' hyperthyroidism that later progressed to Graves' ophthalmopathy.

This clonotype came up many times. The V and J genes are TRBV11-2 and TRBJ2-5; TRBD1 might be the D (5 bases). Germline values: CDR1 SGHAT, CDR2 FQNNGV. This CDR3 has 13 residues. The V gene lost 5 bases and the J gene lost 2 bases, with 9 bases spanning the gap. CDR3 coding DNA: TGTGCCAGCAGCCTCCAGGGACAAGAGACCCAGTACTTC. It specifies CASSLQGQETQYF. Variable domain in full (rest from reference TRBV11-2 and TRBJ2-5): EAGVAQSPRYKIIEKRQSVAFWCNPISGHATLYWYQQILGQGPKLLIQFQNNGVVDDSQLPKDRFSAERLKGVDSTLKIQPAKLEDSAVYLCASSLQGQETQYFGPGTRLLVL.

This clonotype was seen only a few times. The chain uses TRBV6-1 and TRBJ2-1; 11 nucleotides line up with TRBD1. V gave up 4 bases and J gave up 10 bases; unmatched junction bases: 9. Germline CDR1 is MNHNS and CDR2 is SASEGT. There are 15 residues in the CDR3. Here the CDR3 reads CASSAPGQGGNEQFF. The CDR3 DNA reads TGTGCCAGCAGTGCACCGGGACAGGGGGGTAACGAGCAGTTCTTC.

This clonotype has more than one count but fewer than ten. This rearrangement joins TRBV7-9 to TRBJ2-5, with 15 positions matching TRBD2. Germline V gene lookup returns CDR1 SEHNR and CDR2 FQNEAQ (reference sequence). V dropped 4 bases and J dropped 0; count of bases not matched to a gene: 3. This CDR3 is 17 amino acids long. CDR3 sequence (DNA): TGTGCCAGCAGCTCCGGGACTAGCGGGGGGAACCAAGAGACCCAGTACTTC. Encoded protein: CASSSGTSGGNQETQYF. The variable domain in full, with the rest retrieved from reference TRBV7-9 and TRBJ2-5, is DTGVSQNPRHKITKRGQNVTFRCDPISEHNRLYWYRQTLGQGPEFLTYFQNEAQLEKSRLLSDRFSAERPKGSFSTLEIQRTEQGDSAMYLCASSSGTSGGNQETQYFGPGTRLLVL.

The chain combines TRBV19 with TRBJ1-4; D may be TRBD1 (6 bases). There are 18 residues in the CDR3. V lost 6 bases to trimming and J lost 7 bases, with 27 bases between them. Germline V CDR1 and CDR2: LNHDA, SQIVND (reference sequence). The CDR3 nucleotides read TGTGCCAGTAGCTATACTTCTGACAGGCTAATTCTGAGTGAAAAACTGTTTTTT. Protein sequence: CASSYTSDRLILSEKLFF.

This clonotype was detected only a few times. V is TRBV20-1 and J is TRBJ1-1, with 7 nucleotides matching TRBD1. The germline V gene encodes CDR1 DFQATT and CDR2 SNEGSKA (reference sequence). This CDR3 spans 14 amino acids. With 6 bases clipped from V and 3 bases from J, the junction kept 10 bases outside the gene matches. The CDR3 bases are TGCAGTGCCCAGATGACAGGGACTCACACTGAAGCTTTCTTT. Its protein product is CSAQMTGTHTEAFF.

This clonotype has ten or more counts. The chain employs TRBV20-1 and TRBJ2-5; 7 positions match TRBD1. CDR1 DFQATT and CDR2 SNEGSKA come from the germline V gene (reference sequence). With 1 base clipped from V and 5 bases from J, the junction kept 4 bases outside the gene matches. The CDR3 is 13 amino acids. The DNA of the CDR3 is TGCAGTGCTAGAGGAGGGGGCGAGGAGACCCAGTACTTC. Protein: CSARGGGEETQYF.

At least ten counts were recorded for this clonotype. V is TRBV11-2 and J is TRBJ2-3, with a possible D match to TRBD2 (6 bases). The CDR3 has 15 amino acids. The germline V gene has CDR1 SGHAT and CDR2 FQNNGV. Trimming shortened V by 5 bases and J by 0 bases, and 12 bases separated the two germline ends. The CDR3 DNA sequence: TGTGCCAGCAGCCCTCTGGGACTTAGCACAGATACGCAGTATTTT. This codes for CASSPLGLSTDTQYF.

This clonotype was seen a few times. The chain joins TRBV15 to TRBJ1-5; D is perhaps TRBD1 (5 bases). Germline V lookup: CDR1 LNHNV, CDR2 YYDKDF (reference sequence). The CDR3 runs to 14 residues. V shed 6 bases and J shed 1 base, with 10 bases lying between them. The CDR3 DNA follows: TGTGCCACCAGTAGTTGGGGGAGCAATCAGCCCCAGCATTTT. This translates into CATSSWGSNQPQHF. The variable domain in full, completed from reference TRBV15 and TRBJ1-5, reads DAMVIQNPRYQVTQFGKPVTLSCSQTLNHNVMYWYQQKSSQAPKLLFHYYDKDFNNEADTPDNFQSRRPNTSFCFLDIRSPGLGDTAMYLCATSSWGSNQPQHFGDGTRLSIL.

This clonotype occurred many times. V gene TRBV20-1 combines with J gene TRBJ1-5, with D hard to call. Trimming took off 0 bases at V and 5 bases at J, with 8 bases between the two ends. The CDR3 covers 13 residues. Germline values: CDR1 DFQATT, CDR2 SNEGSKA (reference sequence). The CDR3 nucleotides read TGCAGTGCTAGAGATGCCGAAGATCAGCCCCAGCATTTT. Protein sequence: CSARDAEDQPQHF.

Comments on this clonotype: The germline gene is not matched at one end of the junction; a read error may be the cause. The chain is built from TRBV5-5 and TRBJ1-1; TRBD1 agrees at 9 bases. Germline CDR1 reads SGHKS; CDR2 reads YYEKEE (reference sequence). This CDR3 contains 15 residues. In DNA, the CDR3 is TGTGCCAGCAGTTTGGAACAGGGGGCGCAATTGGGAGCTTTCTTT. This translates into CASSLEQGAQLGAFF.

This clonotype was detected ten times or more. This chain uses TRBV12-3 or TRBV12-4 with TRBJ2-3, with D maybe TRBD1 (7 bases). The CDR3 spans 15 residues. V dropped 8 bases and J dropped 3 bases, with 18 bases sitting between them. CDR3 residues: CASGGTAQGTDTQYF. The CDR3 nucleotides read TGTGCCAGCGGCGGGACAGCCCAGGGGACAGATACGCAGTATTTT.

The gene calls are TRBV6-5 and TRBJ1-2; D perhaps matches TRBD1 (5 bases). This CDR3 comprises 16 residues. Trimming took 0 bases from V and 3 from J, leaving 14 bases between them. The germline V gene encodes CDR1 MNHEY and CDR2 SVGAGI. The CDR3, as DNA: TGTGCCAGCAGTTACTCGGTCCCGACAGAGGACTATGGCTACACCTTC. Translated: CASSYSVPTEDYGYTF.

There are a few counts of this clonotype. V and J are TRBV7-6 and TRBJ2-1; D is undetermined. The CDR3 consists of 15 residues. CDR1 is SGHVS and CDR2 is FNYEAQ in the germline V gene. V lost 2 bases, J lost 2 bases, and 10 bases lay in between. For the CDR3, the DNA is TGTGCCAGCAGCTTATGGCCGGAGACCTACAATGAGCAGTTCTTC. This codes for CASSLWPETYNEQFF.

J is TRBJ2-1 and V is TRBV6-1; 9 positions match TRBD2. CDR1 and CDR2 from the germline V gene are MNHNS and SASEGT. The CDR3 totals 17 residues. J lost 8 bases, V lost 2 bases, and 13 bases had no gene match. The CDR3 reads CASSEPPRGGGGDEQFF. CDR3 DNA sequence: TGTGCCAGCAGTGAACCCCCCCGCGGGGGGGGGGGGGATGAGCAGTTCTTC.

The chain links TRBV30 to TRBJ1-2, with 7 bases fitting TRBD1. This CDR3 is 14 amino acids long. V trimming: 0 bases; J trimming: 6 bases; junction bases outside the gene matches: 7. Germline V CDR1 and CDR2: GTSNPN, SVGIG (reference sequence). The CDR3 sequence: CAWSVLGRGHGYTF. Written as DNA, the CDR3 is TGTGCCTGGAGTGTACTTGGAAGGGGGCATGGCTACACCTTC.

This clonotype occurred many times. The V and J genes are TRBV5-1 and TRBJ2-7, with D possibly being TRBD1 or TRBD2 (5 bases each). The CDR3 is 14 residues long. With 2 bases removed from V and 0 bases from J, the gap between germline ends came to 9 bases. The V gene's germline CDR1 is SGHRS and CDR2 YFSETQ. The CDR3 sequence is CASSFEGSSYEQYF. CDR3 nucleotides: TGCGCCAGCAGCTTCGAGGGGAGCTCCTACGAGCAGTACTTC.

The rearrangement links TRBV4-1 to TRBJ2-1, with no clear D. CDR3 size: 14 residues. CDR1 and CDR2 from the germline V gene are MGHRA and YSYEKL. The ends were cut back, 1 base at V and 7 bases at J, with 11 bases in the middle. CDR3 DNA: TGCGCCAGCAGCCAAGGGCCCAGTCAGAATGAGCAGTTCTTC. It translates to CASSQGPSQNEQFF.

This clonotype was counted at least ten times. The CDR3 loop reads CASRDSSYNEQFF. DNA of the CDR3: TGTGCCAGCCGGGACTCTTCCTACAATGAGCAGTTCTTC. The chain employs TRBV12-3 or TRBV12-4 and TRBJ2-1, with a tentative D call TRBD2 (6 bases). CDR3 length: 13 amino acids. With 8 bases removed from V and 1 base from J, the gap between germline ends came to 9 bases.

This clonotype showed up many times. J is TRBJ1-3 and V is TRBV30; no clear D gene. V dropped 2 bases and J dropped 1 base, with 12 bases sitting between them. This CDR3 spans 15 amino acids. The germline gives CDR1 GTSNPN, CDR2 SVGIG (reference sequence). DNA of the CDR3: TGTGCCTGGAGTCGGAACCTACTATCTGGAAACACCATATATTTT. Protein sequence: CAWSRNLLSGNTIYF. Variable domain in full (rest from reference TRBV30 and TRBJ1-3): SQTIHQWPATLVQPVGSPLSLECTVEGTSNPNLYWYRQAAGRGLQLLFYSVGIGQISSEVPQNLSASRPQDRQFILSSKKLLLSDSGFYLCAWSRNLLSGNTIYFGEGSWLTVV.

This clonotype has a handful of counts. This chain connects TRBV6-1 to TRBJ1-1, with 7 bases aligning to TRBD1. Trimming took 6 bases from V and 6 from J; bases not matched to a gene: 16. The CDR3 runs to 16 residues. Germline V CDR1 and CDR2: MNHNS, SASEGT. CDR3: CASRTAAITGDPEAFF. CDR3 coding DNA: TGTGCCAGCAGGACGGCCGCCATAACAGGGGACCCTGAAGCTTTCTTT.

In this sample, this clonotype turned up many times. V and J are TRBV27 and TRBJ1-6, with D perhaps matching TRBD1 (5 bases). Germline V CDR1 and CDR2: MNHEY, SMNVEV (reference sequence). CDR3 length: 16 residues. V was pared by 2 bases and J by 8 bases, with 16 bases between. Here the CDR3 DNA reads TGTGCCAGCAGTTTACCGCCGAGGGGCGCCGATTCACCCCTCCACTTT. It specifies CASSLPPRGADSPLHF.